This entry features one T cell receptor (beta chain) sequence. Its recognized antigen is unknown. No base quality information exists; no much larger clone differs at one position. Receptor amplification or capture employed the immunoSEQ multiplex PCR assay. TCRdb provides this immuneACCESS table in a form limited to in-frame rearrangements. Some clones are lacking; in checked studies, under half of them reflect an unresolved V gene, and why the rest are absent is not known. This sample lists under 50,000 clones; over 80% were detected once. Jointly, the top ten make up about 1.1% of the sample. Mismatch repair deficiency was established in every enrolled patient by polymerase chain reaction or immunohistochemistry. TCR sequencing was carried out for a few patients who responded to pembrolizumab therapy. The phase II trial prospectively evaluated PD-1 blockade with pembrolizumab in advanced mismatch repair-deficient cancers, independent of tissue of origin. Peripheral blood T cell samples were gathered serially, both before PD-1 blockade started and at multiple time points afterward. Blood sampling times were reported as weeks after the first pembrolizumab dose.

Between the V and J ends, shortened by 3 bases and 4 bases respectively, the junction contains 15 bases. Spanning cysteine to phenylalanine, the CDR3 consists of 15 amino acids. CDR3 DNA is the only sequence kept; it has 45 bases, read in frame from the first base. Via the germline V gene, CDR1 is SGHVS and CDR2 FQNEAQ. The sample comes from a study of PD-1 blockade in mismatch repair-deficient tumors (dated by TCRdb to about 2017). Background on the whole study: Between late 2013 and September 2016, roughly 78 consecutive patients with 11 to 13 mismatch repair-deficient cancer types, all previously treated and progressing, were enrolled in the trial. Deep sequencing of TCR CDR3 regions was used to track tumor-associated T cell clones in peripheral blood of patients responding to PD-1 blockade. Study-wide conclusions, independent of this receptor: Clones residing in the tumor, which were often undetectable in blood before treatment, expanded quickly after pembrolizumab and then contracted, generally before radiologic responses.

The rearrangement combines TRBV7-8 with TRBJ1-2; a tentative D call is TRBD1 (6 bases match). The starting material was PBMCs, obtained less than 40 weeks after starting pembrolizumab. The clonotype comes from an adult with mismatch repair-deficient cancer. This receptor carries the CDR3 CASSLDGQSPYGYTF. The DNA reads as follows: TGTGCCAGCAGCTTGGATGGACAGTCGCCCTATGGCTACACCTTC.